The present TCR beta chain was sequenced within a study of T cell responses to AZD1222 COVID-19 vaccine. The protocol was immunoSEQ multiplex PCR, while the TCRdb copy is restricted to in-frame clones and leaves out a portion. The data show around 160,000 clones, roughly four fifths seen once. A note on this clone: What it binds is not known.

The study's findings and limits: Mostly white British, mostly female donors; authors suggested clonal diversity may be underestimated.

Germline assignment: CDR1 WSHSY and CDR2 SAAADI. V lost 7 bases and J lost 2; bases outside the gene matches: 6. The CDR3 runs 14 residues. The chain combines TRBV10-2 with TRBJ1-2; 8 bases match TRBD1. The TCR sequence derives from an adult in good health. The sequenced sample was peripheral blood, obtained on day 0 of MenACWY control vaccination. CDR3 in DNA: TGCGCCAGCACTAAAGGACAGGGCAACTATGGCTACACCTTC. Translation: CASTKGQGNYGYTF.